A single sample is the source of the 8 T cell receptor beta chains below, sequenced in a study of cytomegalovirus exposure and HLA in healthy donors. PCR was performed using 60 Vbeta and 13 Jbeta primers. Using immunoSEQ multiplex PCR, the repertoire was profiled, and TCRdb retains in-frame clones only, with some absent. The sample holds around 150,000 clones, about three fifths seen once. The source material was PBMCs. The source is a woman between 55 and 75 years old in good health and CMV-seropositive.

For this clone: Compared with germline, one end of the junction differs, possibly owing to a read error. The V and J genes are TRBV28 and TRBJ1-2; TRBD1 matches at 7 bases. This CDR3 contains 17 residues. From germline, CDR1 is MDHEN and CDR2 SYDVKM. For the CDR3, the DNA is TGTGCCAGCAGTTTGGCGGGACAGTTGAGCTGGGGTAGTAGTGTGGCTTTC. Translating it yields CASSLAGQLSWGSSVAF.

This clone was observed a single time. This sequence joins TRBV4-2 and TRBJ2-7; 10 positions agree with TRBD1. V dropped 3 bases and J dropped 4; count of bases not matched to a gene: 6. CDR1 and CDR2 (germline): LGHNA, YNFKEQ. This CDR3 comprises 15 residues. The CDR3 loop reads CASSQSTGGAYEQYF. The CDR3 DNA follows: TGTGCCAGCAGCCAGTCGACAGGGGGCGCTTACGAGCAGTACTTC.

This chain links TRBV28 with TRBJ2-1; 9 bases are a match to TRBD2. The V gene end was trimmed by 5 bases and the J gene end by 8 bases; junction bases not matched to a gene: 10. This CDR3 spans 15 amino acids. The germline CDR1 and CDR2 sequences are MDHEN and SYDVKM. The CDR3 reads CASSLTGTSSHEQFF. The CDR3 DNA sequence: TGTGCCAGCAGTCTCACCGGGACTAGCTCTCATGAGCAGTTCTTC.

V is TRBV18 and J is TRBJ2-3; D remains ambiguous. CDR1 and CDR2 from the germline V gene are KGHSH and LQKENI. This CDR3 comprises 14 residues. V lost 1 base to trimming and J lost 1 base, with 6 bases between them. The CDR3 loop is CASSPLLGTDTQYF. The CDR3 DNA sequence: TGTGCCAGCTCACCACTTCTAGGCACAGATACGCAGTATTTT. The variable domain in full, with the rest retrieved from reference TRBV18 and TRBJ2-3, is NAGVMQNPRHLVRRRGQEARLRCSPMKGHSHVYWYRQLPEEGLKFMVYLQKENIIDESGMPKERFSAEFPKEGPSILRIQQVVRGDSAAYFCASSPLLGTDTQYFGPGTRLTVL.

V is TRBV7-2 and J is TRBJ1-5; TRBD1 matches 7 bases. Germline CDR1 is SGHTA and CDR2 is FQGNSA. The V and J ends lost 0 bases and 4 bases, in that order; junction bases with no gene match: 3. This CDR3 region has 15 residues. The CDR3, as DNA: TGTGCCAGCAGCTTAGCAGGGACAGCTAATCAGCCCCAGCATTTT. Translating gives CASSLAGTANQPQHF.

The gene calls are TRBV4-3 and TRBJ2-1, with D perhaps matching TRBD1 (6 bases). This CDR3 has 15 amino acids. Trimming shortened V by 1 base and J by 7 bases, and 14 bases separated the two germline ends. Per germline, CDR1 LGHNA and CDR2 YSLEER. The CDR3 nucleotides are TGCGCCAGCAGCCAAGGGATGGGGGCGCAGAATGAGCAGTTCTTC. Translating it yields CASSQGMGAQNEQFF.

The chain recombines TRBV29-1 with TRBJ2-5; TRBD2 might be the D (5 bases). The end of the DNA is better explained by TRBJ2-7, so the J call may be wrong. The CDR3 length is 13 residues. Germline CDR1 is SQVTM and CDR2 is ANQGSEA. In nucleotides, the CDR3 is TGCAGCGCGGCGGGTTCAGGATTCTACGAGCAGTACTTC. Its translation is CSAAGSGFYEQYF.

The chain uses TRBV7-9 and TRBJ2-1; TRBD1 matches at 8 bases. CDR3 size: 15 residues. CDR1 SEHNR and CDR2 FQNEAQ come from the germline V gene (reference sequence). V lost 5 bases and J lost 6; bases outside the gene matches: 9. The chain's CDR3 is CASSTRSQGANEQFF. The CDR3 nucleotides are TGTGCCAGCAGCACTAGATCGCAGGGGGCCAATGAGCAGTTCTTC.